The source of this T cell receptor (beta chain) is a study of T cell repertoires in cytomegalovirus infection. Study overall: Researchers turned to recently identified HLA-C-restricted CMV epitopes as well as well-studied HLA-B-restricted ones. Public TCR beta signatures indicated both CMV infection and matching HLA type. Study results and caveats: In two of eight donors, the top clonotype was HLA-C-restricted CMV-specific. Summed frequency of public TCR beta families distinguished CMV carriers with the relevant HLA.

TCRdb re-called the reads with MiXCR, one entry per CDR3 protein. The sample holds some 900,000 distinct CDR3 sequences, less than 35% seen once. With 0 bases removed from V and 10 bases from J, the gap between germline ends came to 13 bases. Per germline, CDR1 LNHNV and CDR2 YYDKDF (reference sequence). The CDR3 covers 14 residues. Notes on this clonotype: Its matching antigen is unknown.

The rearrangement links TRBV15 to TRBJ1-5; unclear D gene. The receptor comes from a human donor in good health (CMV status not recorded). Some clones in this sample may be carry-over from other donors' samples. The sample consisted of cultured CD8+ T cells from PBMCs, taken from culture after CMV antigen stimulation. CDR3 in DNA: TGTGCCACCAGCAGAGAAGGTCGACTCGAACCCCAGCATTTT. Translated: CATSREGRLEPQHF. The whole variable domain, filled in from reference TRBV15 and TRBJ1-5, reads DAMVIQNPRYQVTQFGKPVTLSCSQTLNHNVMYWYQQKSSQAPKLLFHYYDKDFNNEADTPDNFQSRRPNTSFCFLDIRSPGLGDTAMYLCATSREGRLEPQHFGDGTRLSIL.